This T cell receptor beta chain was profiled in a study of shared clonotypes between healthy human individuals. Profiling relied on immunoSEQ multiplex PCR, and the TCRdb table lists in-frame clones only, not all of them. Of 2 million to 3 million clones in the sample, 93% were seen once. All donors were healthy HIV-negative adults lacking recent acute infections or vaccinations. The count of this clone is one. Other DNA sequences in the same sample also yield this CDR3. V lost 5 bases and J 5 bases, leaving 6 bases between the germline ends. Germline loops: CDR1 SGHTA, CDR2 FQGNSA. This CDR3 spans 11 amino acids.

The source is a man in his late teens or twenties in good health. Some clones in this sample may be carry-over from other donors' samples. Sequenced sample: naive CD4+ T cells from PBMCs. Subset specified: CD45RA+ positively selected. The chain links TRBV7-2 to TRBJ1-2; D call uncertain. CDR3 sequence reads: CASSVGYGYTF. DNA of the CDR3: TGTGCCAGCAGCGTGGGTTATGGCTACACCTTC.